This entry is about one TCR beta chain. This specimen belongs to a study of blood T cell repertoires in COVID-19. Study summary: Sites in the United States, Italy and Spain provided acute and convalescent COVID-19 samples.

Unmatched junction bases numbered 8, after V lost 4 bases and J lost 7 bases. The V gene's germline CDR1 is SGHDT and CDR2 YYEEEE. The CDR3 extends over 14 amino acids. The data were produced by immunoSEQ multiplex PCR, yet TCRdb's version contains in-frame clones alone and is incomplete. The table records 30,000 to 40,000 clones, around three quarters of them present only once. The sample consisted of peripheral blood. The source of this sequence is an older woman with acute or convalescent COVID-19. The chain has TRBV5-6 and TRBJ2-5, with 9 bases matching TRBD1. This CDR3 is CASSGTGNLGTQYF. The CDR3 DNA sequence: TGTGCCAGCAGCGGGACAGGGAATCTGGGGACCCAGTACTTC.